What follows are 28 T cell receptor beta chains derived from one specimen sequenced in a study of cytomegalovirus exposure and HLA in healthy donors. PCR amplification relied on 60 Vbeta primers (plus 13 Jbeta primers). The assay was immunoSEQ multiplex PCR, and TCRdb's table has in-frame clones only and misses some. The sample consists of about 85,000 clones, 60% to 85% of them appearing once. The sequencing input was PBMCs. Receptors originate from a boy younger than 18 in good health and CMV-seronegative.

The CDR3 coding sequence is TGTGCCATCAGTGAGTCGGGACAGGGTTGGTATGGCTACACCTTC. Its protein is CAISESGQGWYGYTF. The chain uses TRBV10-3 and TRBJ1-2; the match to TRBD1 covers 9 bases. Unmatched junction bases numbered 4, after V lost 0 bases and J lost 5 bases. CDR3 length equals 15 residues. Germline values: CDR1 ENHRY, CDR2 SYGVKD.

The chain joins TRBV4-3 to TRBJ2-1; 9 bases agree with TRBD2. Trimming cost V 0 bases and J 6 bases; bases outside gene matches: 9. The germline V gene encodes CDR1 LGHNA and CDR2 YSLEER. The CDR3 is 17 residues long. Here the CDR3 reads CASSQENLAGVVNEQFF. In nucleotides, the CDR3 is TGCGCCAGCAGCCAAGAAAACTTAGCGGGAGTAGTCAATGAGCAGTTCTTC.

V is TRBV5-4 and J is TRBJ2-7; the D gene is possibly TRBD2 (6 bases). Trimming stripped 4 bases from V and 0 bases from J, with 14 bases between. The CDR3 has 15 residues. Germline lookup yields CDR1 SGHNT and CDR2 YYREEE (reference sequence). CDR3 amino acids: CASSRSGPSSYEQYF. The CDR3 DNA reads TGTGCCAGCAGCCGAAGCGGGCCGAGCTCCTACGAGCAGTACTTC. The whole variable domain, filled in from reference TRBV5-4 and TRBJ2-7, reads ETGVTQSPTHLIKTRGQQVTLRCSSQSGHNTVSWYQQALGQGPQFIFQYYREEENGRGNFPPRFSGLQFPNYSSELNVNALELDDSALYLCASSRSGPSSYEQYFGPGTRLTVT.

The chain employs TRBV28 and TRBJ2-7; D might be TRBD2 (6 bases). The CDR3 consists of 16 residues. V lost 4 bases and J lost 4, with 20 bases in between. Germline loops: CDR1 MDHEN, CDR2 SYDVKM. CDR3: CASSSPAAGSQYEQYF. DNA for the CDR3: TGTGCCAGCAGTTCACCCGCCGCGGGGAGTCAGTACGAGCAGTACTTC. The entire variable domain, with the rest obtained from reference TRBV28 and TRBJ2-7, is as follows: DVKVTQSSRYLVKRTGEKVFLECVQDMDHENMFWYRQDPGLGLRLIYFSYDVKMKEKGDIPEGYSVSREKKERFSLILESASTNQTSMYLCASSSPAAGSQYEQYFGPGTRLTVT.

The chain links TRBV2 to TRBJ2-3, with TRBD1 identical over 12 bases. Germline trimming cut 6 bases from V and 6 bases from J; bases unmatched to any gene: 10. The CDR3 contains 16 residues. Germline V lookup: CDR1 SNHLY, CDR2 FYNNEI. Here the CDR3 reads CASRLGTGGAADTQYF. The CDR3 DNA sequence: TGTGCCAGCAGACTAGGGACAGGGGGCGCGGCGGATACGCAGTATTTT.

The V gene is TRBV7-9, the J gene TRBJ1-1, with TRBD1 matching 8 bases. CDR3 length: 17 amino acids. The junction had 16 bases not matched to a gene; V was cut back by 6 bases and J by 4 bases. The germline CDR1 and CDR2 sequences are SEHNR and FQNEAQ (reference sequence). The CDR3 nucleotides read TGTGCCAGCAGACCAGGACCATTCACAACAGGGGGCACTGAAGCTTTCTTT. Its translation: CASRPGPFTTGGTEAFF.

The rearrangement joins TRBV7-9 to TRBJ1-1; D is unresolved. V was cut by 5 bases and J by 11 bases, with 15 bases left in between. The germline V gene encodes CDR1 SEHNR and CDR2 FQNEAQ (reference sequence). The CDR3 consists of 12 residues. As DNA, the CDR3 is TGTGCCAGCAGCCTAGGAAATTCGCGGGCTTTCTTT. It yields the protein CASSLGNSRAFF.

The chain is built from TRBV5-6 and TRBJ2-7; tentative D call: TRBD2 (6 bases). V shed 4 bases and J shed 9 bases, with 17 bases lying between them. Germline V gene data show CDR1 as SGHDT and CDR2 as YYEEEE. The CDR3 length is 13 residues. The CDR3 spells CASSPGLSPRQYF. The CDR3 region has the DNA TGTGCCAGCAGCCCGGGACTGTCCCCTAGGCAGTACTTC.

This chain uses TRBV9 with TRBJ1-6, with D hard to call. V was trimmed by 0 bases and J by 9 bases, leaving 10 bases between them. Germline V gene lookup returns CDR1 SGDLS and CDR2 YYNGEE. The CDR3 extends over 14 amino acids. The CDR3 DNA reads TGTGCCAGCAGCGTAGAACAGTATCGTTCACCCCTCCACTTT. It yields the protein CASSVEQYRSPLHF.

The chain couples TRBV6-5 to TRBJ2-7; D call uncertain. Germline-derived CDR1 and CDR2 are MNHEY and SVGAGI. Trimming cost V 6 bases and J 5 bases, with 8 bases left between them. CDR3 length: 11 residues. The DNA for the CDR3 is TGTGCCAGCAGGATACATAACGAGCAGTACTTC. Translated, it gives CASRIHNEQYF.

The V and J genes are TRBV6-1 and TRBJ1-2; 9 bases line up with TRBD1. Germline V gene lookup returns CDR1 MNHNS and CDR2 SASEGT. This CDR3 is built from 13 residues. Trimming cost V 4 bases and J 7 bases; bases outside gene matches: 4. The CDR3 DNA follows: TGTGCCAGCAGTGCCACAGGGGGCTTTGGCTACACCTTC. Translating it yields CASSATGGFGYTF.

This chain connects TRBV11-2 to TRBJ2-7; D remains ambiguous. CDR1 and CDR2 (germline): SGHAT, FQNNGV. Trimming removed 2 bases from V and 3 bases from J, with 11 bases in between. CDR3 length: 14 amino acids. The CDR3: CASSLHGRVYEQYF. The CDR3 nucleotides read TGTGCCAGCAGCTTACACGGTCGAGTCTACGAGCAGTACTTC. Looking up the rest from reference TRBV11-2 and TRBJ2-7 gives the full variable domain: EAGVAQSPRYKIIEKRQSVAFWCNPISGHATLYWYQQILGQGPKLLIQFQNNGVVDDSQLPKDRFSAERLKGVDSTLKIQPAKLEDSAVYLCASSLHGRVYEQYFGPGTRLTVT.

The CDR3 DNA reads as TGCAGCGTTATCAGGGTGAACACTGAAGCTTTCTTT. Its protein product is CSVIRVNTEAFF. J is TRBJ1-1 and V is TRBV29-1, with a tentative D call TRBD1 (5 bases). V gave up 5 bases and J gave up 0 bases, with 7 bases separating them. CDR1 is SQVTM, CDR2 ANQGSEA, per germline. The CDR3 has 12 residues.

This sequence joins TRBV27 and TRBJ1-2, with 8 bases lining up with TRBD1. Germline loops: CDR1 MNHEY, CDR2 SMNVEV (reference sequence). CDR3 length: 14 amino acids. The V gene end was trimmed by 3 bases and the J gene end by 4 bases; junction bases not matched to a gene: 4. The CDR3 region has the DNA TGTGCCAGCAGTTTCACAGGGGGGTCCTATGGCTACACCTTC. Translated, it gives CASSFTGGSYGYTF.

Of note for this clone: The junction and the germline gene differ at one end; a read error may be behind it. This chain joins TRBV30 and TRBJ1-1; perhaps TRBD1 as D (5 bases). CDR3 length equals 13 residues. CDR1 GTSNPN and CDR2 SVGIG come from the germline V gene (reference sequence). The CDR3 DNA sequence: TGCGCCTGGAAGATTCGGGGGTACACTGAAGCTTTCTTT. Its translation is CAWKIRGYTEAFF.

The chain uses TRBV6-5 and TRBJ1-5; the D is unclear. This CDR3 has 13 residues. Trimming cost V 2 bases and J 1 base, with 3 bases left between them. Germline CDR1 reads MNHEY; CDR2 reads SVGAGI. The CDR3 loop reads CASSYRSNQPQHF. DNA of the CDR3: TGTGCCAGCAGTTACCGGAGCAATCAGCCCCAGCATTTT.

In DNA form, the CDR3 reads TGTGCCAGCGGTTCCTTAGCTAACTATGGCTACACCTTC. It yields the protein CASGSLANYGYTF. The genes are TRBV6-1 and TRBJ1-2; D is unresolved. The CDR3 is 13 residues long. Germline V gene data show CDR1 as MNHNS and CDR2 as SASEGT. Trimming pared 8 bases from V and 0 bases from J, leaving 10 bases between.

J is TRBJ2-7 and V is TRBV19, with D perhaps matching TRBD1 (5 bases). The CDR3 has 14 amino acids. Looked up from germline, CDR1 is LNHDA and CDR2 is SQIVND (reference sequence). Between the trimmed V and J ends, which lost 8 bases and 3 bases, there was a span of 17 bases. This CDR3 is CASSRDSSGYEQYF. Written as DNA, the CDR3 is TGTGCCAGTTCCCGAGACAGTTCAGGCTACGAGCAGTACTTC.

The rearrangement joins TRBV7-2 to TRBJ1-1; the match to TRBD1 covers 9 bases. This CDR3 has 15 amino acids. CDR1 and CDR2 (germline): SGHTA, FQGNSA. The ends lost 4 bases at V and 6 bases at J; junction bases unmatched: 9. This CDR3 is CASSSQGASFSEAFF. The CDR3 region has the DNA TGTGCCAGCAGCTCACAGGGGGCGAGCTTCTCTGAAGCTTTCTTT. Full variable domain (missing parts from reference TRBV7-2 and TRBJ1-1): GAGVSQSPSNKVTEKGKDVELRCDPISGHTALYWYRQSLGQGLEFLIYFQGNSAPDKSGLPSDRFSAERTGGSVSTLTIQRTQQEDSAVYLCASSSQGASFSEAFFGQGTRLTVV.

The rearrangement links TRBV6-5 to TRBJ2-4, with D maybe TRBD2 (6 bases). The CDR3 runs to 13 residues. The V gene's germline CDR1 is MNHEY and CDR2 SVGAGI. The CDR3 coding sequence is TGTCCCTCCGGGGGTTTAGCCAAAAACATTCAGTACTTC. This codes for CPSGGLAKNIQYF.

V and J are TRBV5-1 and TRBJ2-3; possibly TRBD2 for D (6 bases). The CDR3 contains 16 residues. CDR1 and CDR2 (germline): SGHRS, YFSETQ. The V end lost 0 bases, the J end lost 0 bases, and 11 bases lay between the germline ends. This CDR3 is CASSLVSGPSTDTQYF. Here the CDR3 DNA reads TGCGCCAGCAGCTTGGTCAGCGGGCCCAGCACAGATACGCAGTATTTT.

V gene TRBV4-3 combines with J gene TRBJ2-2, with 8 bases aligning to TRBD1. The CDR3 totals 17 residues. Germline V gives CDR1 LGHNA, CDR2 YSLEER. V shed 0 bases, J shed 4 bases, and the junction held 7 bases outside the gene matches. CDR3 in amino acids: CASSQESYRGSTGELFF. DNA for the CDR3: TGCGCCAGCAGCCAAGAAAGCTACAGGGGGAGCACCGGGGAGCTGTTTTTT.

V gene TRBV30 combines with J gene TRBJ1-5; 7 bases are a match to TRBD1. Germline lookup yields CDR1 GTSNPN and CDR2 SVGIG (reference sequence). The CDR3 runs to 12 residues. Trimming took 3 bases from V and 6 from J; bases not matched to a gene: 2. Written as DNA, the CDR3 is TGTGCCTGGAGCAGGGGGACTCAGCCCCAGCATTTT. This translates into CAWSRGTQPQHF. The whole variable domain, filled in from reference TRBV30 and TRBJ1-5, reads SQTIHQWPATLVQPVGSPLSLECTVEGTSNPNLYWYRQAAGRGLQLLFYSVGIGQISSEVPQNLSASRPQDRQFILSSKKLLLSDSGFYLCAWSRGTQPQHFGDGTRLSIL.

J is TRBJ1-1 and V is TRBV7-2; 7 bases agree with TRBD1. CDR3 size: 13 residues. V lost 5 bases, J lost 12 bases, and 12 bases stayed unmatched. Germline V CDR1 and CDR2: SGHTA, FQGNSA. In DNA form, the CDR3 reads TGTGCCAGCAGCCACGATGCACAGGGGAGGACTTTCTTT. This encodes CASSHDAQGRTFF. Looking up the rest from reference TRBV7-2 and TRBJ1-1 gives the full variable domain: GAGVSQSPSNKVTEKGKDVELRCDPISGHTALYWYRQSLGQGLEFLIYFQGNSAPDKSGLPSDRFSAERTGGSVSTLTIQRTQQEDSAVYLCASSHDAQGRTFFGQGTRLTVV.

The chain carries TRBV29-1 and TRBJ2-7, with D maybe TRBD1 (6 bases). V dropped 4 bases and J dropped 1 base, with 23 bases sitting between them. CDR3 length: 17 amino acids. The V gene's germline CDR1 is SQVTM and CDR2 ANQGSEA. CDR3: CSVAPSWSQGISYEQYF. The CDR3 region has the DNA TGCAGCGTTGCACCAAGTTGGAGCCAGGGGATTTCCTACGAGCAGTACTTC.

The genes are TRBV5-4 and TRBJ2-7; no reliable D call. This CDR3 is built from 13 residues. Germline assignment: CDR1 SGHNT and CDR2 YYREEE (reference sequence). Trimming stripped 3 bases from V and 1 base from J, with 8 bases between. The CDR3 nucleotides are TGTGCCAGCAGCTCGCCGGTTTCCTACGAGCAGTACTTC. Protein: CASSSPVSYEQYF.

The chain combines TRBV30 with TRBJ1-2; D remains ambiguous. The V end was cut by 1 base, the J end by 4 bases, with 7 bases between. The CDR3 consists of 12 residues. In germline, CDR1 is GTSNPN, CDR2 SVGIG (reference sequence). This chain's CDR3 is CAWSGTPYGYTF. CDR3 bases: TGTGCCTGGAGTGGGACTCCCTATGGCTACACCTTC.

The CDR3 is CSAQTAHTDTQYF. The DNA of the CDR3 is TGCAGCGCACAGACGGCCCACACAGATACGCAGTATTTT. This chain links TRBV29-1 with TRBJ2-3; no definite D call. The CDR3 is made up of 13 amino acids. Trimming removed 7 bases at V and 2 bases at J, with 13 bases between. From germline, CDR1 is SQVTM and CDR2 ANQGSEA.